Below, 3 T cell receptor beta chains from the same sample are listed, as sequenced in a study of control samples from healthy donors and cancer patients. Produced via immunoSEQ multiplex PCR; TCRdb's table is partial and in-frame only. The sample comprises approximately 140,000 clones, approximately 91% of which are singletons, and approximately 9% rests with the top ten. The source material was blood. These receptors were taken from a woman in her twenties or thirties in good health.

The chain is built from TRBV3-1 (or the pseudogene TRBV3-2) and TRBJ1-1, with a tentative D call TRBD1 (6 bases). CDR3 length: 12 residues. Trimming stripped 5 bases from V and 8 bases from J, with 12 bases between. Per the germline V gene, CDR1 is LGHDT and CDR2 is YNNKEL (reference sequence). CDR3 region: CASSSRQAEAFF. CDR3 DNA: TGTGCCAGCAGCAGCAGACAGGCAGAAGCTTTCTTT.

The J gene is TRBJ2-5, the V gene TRBV11-2; perhaps TRBD2 as D (6 bases). CDR1 and CDR2 from the germline V gene are SGHAT and FQNNGV. The CDR3 is 14 residues long. V was shortened by 3 bases and J by 0 bases, with 8 bases between the two germline ends. The CDR3 region is CASSFRDYQETQYF. The CDR3 DNA sequence: TGTGCCAGCAGCTTCCGGGACTACCAAGAGACCCAGTACTTC.

The rearrangement uses TRBV6-6 and TRBJ2-7; the D call may be TRBD1 or TRBD2 (5 bases each). The CDR3 is 14 amino acids. Trimming took 2 bases from V and 5 from J, leaving 13 bases between them. Germline assignment: CDR1 MNHNY and CDR2 SVGAGI (reference sequence). CDR3 sequence reads: CASSYVARGHEQYF. CDR3 DNA: TGTGCCAGCAGTTACGTGGCCCGGGGCCACGAGCAGTACTTC.